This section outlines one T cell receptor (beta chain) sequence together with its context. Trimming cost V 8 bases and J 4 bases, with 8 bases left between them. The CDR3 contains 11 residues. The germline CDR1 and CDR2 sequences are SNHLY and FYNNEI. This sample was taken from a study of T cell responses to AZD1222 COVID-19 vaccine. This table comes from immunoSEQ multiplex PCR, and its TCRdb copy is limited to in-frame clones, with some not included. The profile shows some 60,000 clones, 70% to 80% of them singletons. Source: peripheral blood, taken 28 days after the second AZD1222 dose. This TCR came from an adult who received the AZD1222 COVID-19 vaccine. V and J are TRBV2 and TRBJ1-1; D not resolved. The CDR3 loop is CASHEATEAFF. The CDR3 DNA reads TGTGCCAGCCATGAGGCCACTGAAGCTTTCTTT.